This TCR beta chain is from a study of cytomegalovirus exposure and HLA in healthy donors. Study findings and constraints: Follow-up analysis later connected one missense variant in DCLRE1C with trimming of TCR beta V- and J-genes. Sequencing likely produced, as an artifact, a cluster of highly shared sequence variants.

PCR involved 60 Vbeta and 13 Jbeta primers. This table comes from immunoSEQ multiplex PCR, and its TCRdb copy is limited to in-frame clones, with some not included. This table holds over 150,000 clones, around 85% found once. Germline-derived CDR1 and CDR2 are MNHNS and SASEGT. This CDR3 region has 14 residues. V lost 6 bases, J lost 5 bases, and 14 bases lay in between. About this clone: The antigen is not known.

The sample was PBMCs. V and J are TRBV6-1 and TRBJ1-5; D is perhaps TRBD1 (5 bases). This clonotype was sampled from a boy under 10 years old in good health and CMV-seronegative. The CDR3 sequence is CASRYSTGDQPQHF. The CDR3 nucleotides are TGTGCCAGCAGGTATTCGACGGGGGATCAGCCCCAGCATTTT.